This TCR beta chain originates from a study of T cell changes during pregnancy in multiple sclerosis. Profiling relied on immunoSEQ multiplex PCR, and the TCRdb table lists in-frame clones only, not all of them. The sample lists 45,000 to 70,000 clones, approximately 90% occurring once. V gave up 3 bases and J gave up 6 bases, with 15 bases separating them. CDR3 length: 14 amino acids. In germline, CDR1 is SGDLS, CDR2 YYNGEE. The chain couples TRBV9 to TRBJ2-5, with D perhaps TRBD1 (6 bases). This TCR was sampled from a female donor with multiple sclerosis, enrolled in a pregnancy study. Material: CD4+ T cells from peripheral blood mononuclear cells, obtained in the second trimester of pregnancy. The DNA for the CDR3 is TGTGCCAGCAGCGCCAGGGACAACCGGAAGACCCAGTACTTC. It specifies CASSARDNRKTQYF.